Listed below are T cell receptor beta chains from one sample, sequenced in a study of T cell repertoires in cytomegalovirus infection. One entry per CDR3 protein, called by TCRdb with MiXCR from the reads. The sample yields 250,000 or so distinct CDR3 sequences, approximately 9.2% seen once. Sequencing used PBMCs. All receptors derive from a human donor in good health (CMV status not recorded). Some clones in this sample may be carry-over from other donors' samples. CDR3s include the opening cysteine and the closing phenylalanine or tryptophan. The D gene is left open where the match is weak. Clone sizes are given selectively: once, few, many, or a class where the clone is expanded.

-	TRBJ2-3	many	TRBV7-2	TGTGCCAGCAGCTTAGATGCGGGGAGCGGGCGCGCCGCAGATACGCAGTATTTT	CASSLDAGSGRAADTQYF
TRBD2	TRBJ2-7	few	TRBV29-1	TGCAGCGCCGAACTAGCGGGAGGGCCCGACGAGCAGTACTTC	CSAELAGGPDEQYF
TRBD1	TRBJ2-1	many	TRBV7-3	TGTGCCAGCAGCTTAAGGGGACAGGACCCCAATGAGCAGTTCTTC	CASSLRGQDPNEQFF
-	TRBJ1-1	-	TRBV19	TGTGCCAGTAGGCAAGGGGCCCACACTGAAGCTTTCTTT	CASRQGAHTEAFF
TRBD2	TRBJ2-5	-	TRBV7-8	TGTGCCAGCAGCTTATCCGTCGGAGCGGGGGAGACCCAGTACTTC	CASSLSVGAGETQYF
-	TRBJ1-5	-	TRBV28	TGTGCCAGCAGTGGACAAATCTATAGCAATCAGCCCCAGCATTTT	CASSGQIYSNQPQHF
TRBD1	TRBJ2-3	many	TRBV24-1	TGTGCCACCAGTGATAGCGGCCAGGGGGCGAGAGATACGCAGTATTTT	CATSDSGQGARDTQYF
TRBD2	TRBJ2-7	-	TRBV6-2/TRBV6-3	TGTGCCAGCAGTGACGGGACTAGCGGGGCGTTCATCTACGAGCAGTACTTC	CASSDGTSGAFIYEQYF
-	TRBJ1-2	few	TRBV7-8	TGTGCCAGCAGCCCCGGGTCCTCAAACTATGGCTACACCTTC	CASSPGSSNYGYTF
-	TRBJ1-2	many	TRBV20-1	TGCAGTGCTAGCGGGCAGGGTGTCTATGGCTACACCTTC	CSASGQGVYGYTF
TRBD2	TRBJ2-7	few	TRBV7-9	TGTGCCAGCAGCTGGGCGGGAGGGAAGAACGAGCAGTACTTC	CASSWAGGKNEQYF
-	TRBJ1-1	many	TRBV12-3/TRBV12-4	TGTGCCAGCAGTTTAACCCGAACTGAAGCTTTCTTT	CASSLTRTEAFF
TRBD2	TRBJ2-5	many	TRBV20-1	TGCAGTGCTCTAGCGGAAGAGACCCAGTACTTC	CSALAEETQYF
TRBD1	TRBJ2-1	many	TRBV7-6	TGTGCCAGCAGCTTTGGGACAGACAATGAGCAGTTCTTC	CASSFGTDNEQFF
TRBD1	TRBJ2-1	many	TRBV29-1	TGCAGCGTTGTCCGGGACAGACCCAATGAGCAGTTCTTC	CSVVRDRPNEQFF
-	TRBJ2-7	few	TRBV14	TGTGCCAGCAGCCGCCGAACCGGACAGGCGGGGAGGGCCTACGAGCAGTACTTC	CASSRRTGQAGRAYEQYF
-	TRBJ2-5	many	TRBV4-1	TGCGCCAGCAGCCAAGAGGCGAAGACCCAGTACTTC	CASSQEAKTQYF
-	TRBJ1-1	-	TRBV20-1	TGCAGCGCCGCAAGGCGGACTGAAGCTTTCTTT	CSAARRTEAFF
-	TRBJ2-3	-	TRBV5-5	TGTGCCAGCAGCTTGGTGGCTGCTCGTGGGCAGTATTTT	CASSLVAARGQYF
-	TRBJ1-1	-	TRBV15	TGTGCCACCAGCTCCTTGGGGGCACAGGGCACTGAAGCTTTCTTT	CATSSLGAQGTEAFF
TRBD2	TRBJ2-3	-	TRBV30	TGTGCCTGGAGTCCTAGCGGGAGAGTGGCAGATACGCAGTATTTT	CAWSPSGRVADTQYF
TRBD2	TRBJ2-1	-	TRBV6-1	TGTGCCAGCAGAGAGCGGGGGGGCCGGAGGTCCTACAATGAGCAGTTCTTC	CASRERGGRRSYNEQFF
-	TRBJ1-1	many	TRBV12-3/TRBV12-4	TGTGCCAGCAGTTTAGCCCGTCAGAGCCTTGAAGCTTTCTTT	CASSLARQSLEAFF
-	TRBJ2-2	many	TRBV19	TGTGCCAGTAGTCCCCCGGGTGGTAACACCGGGGAGCTGTTTTTT	CASSPPGGNTGELFF
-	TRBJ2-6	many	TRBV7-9	TGTGCCAGCCAGGGGACTCCAAGCTCTGGGGCCAACGTCCTGACTTTC	CASQGTPSSGANVLTF
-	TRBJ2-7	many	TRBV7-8	TGTGCCAGCACCCTAGCGACGGATCGCTACGAGCAGTACTTC	CASTLATDRYEQYF
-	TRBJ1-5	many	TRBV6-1	TGTGCCAGCAGTGAAGCACAGGGTATGAATCAGCCCCAGCATTTT	CASSEAQGMNQPQHF
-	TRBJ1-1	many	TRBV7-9	TGTGCCAGCAGCTCGGACCTGGGTGCCACTGAAGCTTTCTTT	CASSSDLGATEAFF
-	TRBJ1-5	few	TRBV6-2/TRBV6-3	TGTGCCAGCAGTTACTCAACTTGGGGACAGCCCCAGCATTTT	CASSYSTWGQPQHF
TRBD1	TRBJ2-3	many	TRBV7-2	TGTGCCAGCAGCTCACAGGGGTACACAGATACGCAGTATTTT	CASSSQGYTDTQYF
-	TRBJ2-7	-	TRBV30	TGTGCCTGGAGCGGGGGAGGTGGGCAGTACTTC	CAWSGGGGQYF
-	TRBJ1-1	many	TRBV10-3	TGTGCCATCAGTGATTCGGGAACTGAAGCTTTCTTT	CAISDSGTEAFF
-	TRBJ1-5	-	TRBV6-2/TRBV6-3	TGTGCCAGCAGCTTCGACAGCCTTAATCAGCCCCAGCATTTT	CASSFDSLNQPQHF
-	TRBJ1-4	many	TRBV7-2	TGTGCCAGCAGCTTAGCGGGGGGGCTGGGTAATGAAAAACTGTTTTTT	CASSLAGGLGNEKLFF
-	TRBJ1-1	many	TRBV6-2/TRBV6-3	TGTGCCAGCTTCGAACAGGAGAACACTGAAGCTTTCTTT	CASFEQENTEAFF
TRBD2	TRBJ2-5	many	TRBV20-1	TGCAGTGCTAGAGGGGGCGGGATAGCGGGCCTGGGGGAGACCCAGTACTTC	CSARGGGIAGLGETQYF
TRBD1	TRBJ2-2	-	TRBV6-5	TGTGCCAGCAGCAGGGGGAGCCCCTACGCCGGGGAGCTGTTTTTT	CASSRGSPYAGELFF
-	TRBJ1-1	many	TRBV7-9	TGTGCCAGCAGCTACACGTGGGACACTGAAGCTTTCTTT	CASSYTWDTEAFF
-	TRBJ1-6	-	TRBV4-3	TGCGCCAGCAGCCCCATGGGGGTAGGGGAGGGCGCGTATAATTCACCCCTCCACTTT	CASSPMGVGEGAYNSPLHF
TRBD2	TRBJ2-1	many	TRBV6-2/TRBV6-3	TGTGCCAGCAGTACCTTGACTAGCGGGGGACGAACATCCTACAATGAGCAGTTCTTC	CASSTLTSGGRTSYNEQFF
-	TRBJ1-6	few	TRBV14	TGTGCCAGCAGCCGACCCGGAGGCCCCCTCCACTTT	CASSRPGGPLHF
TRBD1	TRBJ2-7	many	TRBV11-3	TGTGCCAGCACCCCGACAGGGTCCTACGAGCAGTACTTC	CASTPTGSYEQYF
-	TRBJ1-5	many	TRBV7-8	TGTGCCAGCAGCTTGCGAGGGGAAGGCAATCAGCCCCAGCATTTT	CASSLRGEGNQPQHF